This TCR beta chain is drawn from a study of T cells in Graves' hyperthyroidism and ophthalmopathy. This clonotype was counted at least ten times. The CDR3 extends over 14 amino acids. Per the germline V gene, CDR1 is KGHSY and CDR2 is FQNENV. Trimming removed 0 bases at V and 5 bases at J, with 10 bases between. The source material, RNA transcripts, was used to amplify TCR beta CDR3 regions. With the HTBI primer set, the TCR CDR3 went through a first round of RT-PCR. In TCRdb, the multiplex PCR reads were re-called with MiXCR into one record per CDR3 protein. The sample contains about 380,000 distinct CDR3 sequences, 15% to 20% of which appear only once.

The source of this sequence is a young man with Graves' ophthalmopathy. J is TRBJ1-1 and V is TRBV16; D remains ambiguous. Source material: blood. CDR3 coding DNA: TGTGCCAGCAGCCAATCTCGGGTGAGGACTGAAGCTTTCTTT. Amino acids: CASSQSRVRTEAFF.